Listed here are 26 T cell receptor beta chains from one sample, sequenced in a study of blood T cell repertoires in COVID-19. The assay was immunoSEQ multiplex PCR, and TCRdb's table has in-frame clones only and misses some. The data show 110,000 or so clones, with 70% to 90% seen just once and around 4.2% held by the top ten. The specimen sequenced was peripheral blood. The origin of the receptors is a man aged 55 to 70 with acute or convalescent COVID-19.

The rearrangement links TRBV29-1 to TRBJ2-7; 13 bases agree with TRBD2. Germline V gene sequence: CDR1 SQVTM, CDR2 ANQGSEA. CDR3 size: 13 residues. V dropped 6 bases and J dropped 4; count of bases not matched to a gene: 3. CDR3 loop: CSVRTSGSYEQYF. The CDR3 DNA sequence: TGCAGCGTCAGGACTAGCGGGAGTTACGAGCAGTACTTC.

CDR3 region: CASSPGLAGSRTEQYF. Written as DNA, the CDR3 is TGTGCCAGCAGCCCGGGACTAGCGGGGTCTCGAACCGAGCAGTACTTC. The chain is built from TRBV13 and TRBJ2-7; 13 bases are a match to TRBD2. V trimming: 5 bases; J trimming: 6 bases; junction bases outside the gene matches: 10. CDR3 length: 16 residues. In germline, CDR1 is PRHDT, CDR2 FYEKMQ (reference sequence).

In DNA, the CDR3 is TGTGCCAGCAGCCAACTTGGACAGGCCTATGGCTACACCTTC. Translating it yields CASSQLGQAYGYTF. V and J are TRBV3-1 (or the pseudogene TRBV3-2) and TRBJ1-2, with 7 bases fitting TRBD1. The CDR3 loop spans 14 amino acids. The V gene end was trimmed by 2 bases and the J gene end by 4 bases; junction bases not matched to a gene: 4. Germline-derived CDR1 and CDR2 are LGHDT and YNNKEL (reference sequence).

J is TRBJ2-2 and V is TRBV2; the D gene is possibly TRBD2 (5 bases). The length of the CDR3 is 16 residues. CDR1 SNHLY and CDR2 FYNNEI come from the germline V gene. Trimming took off 3 bases at V and 0 bases at J, with 11 bases between the two ends. CDR3 sequence: CASSDTAGANTGELFF. Written as DNA, the CDR3 is TGTGCCAGCAGTGATACGGCGGGCGCGAACACCGGGGAGCTGTTTTTT.

This clone turned up a few times. The J gene is TRBJ1-2, the V gene TRBV6-5; 7 bases agree with TRBD1. V trimming: 0 bases; J trimming: 3 bases; junction bases outside the gene matches: 4. The germline CDR1 and CDR2 sequences are MNHEY and SVGAGI. CDR3 size: 15 residues. CDR3 in amino acids: CASSYSAGTDYGYTF. CDR3 bases: TGTGCCAGCAGTTACTCTGCAGGGACAGACTATGGCTACACCTTC.

The V call is TRBV2, the J call TRBJ2-1, with TRBD1 as a possible D gene (5 bases). The CDR3 runs to 15 residues. CDR1 is SNHLY, CDR2 FYNNEI, per germline. Trimming cost V 8 bases and J 5 bases, with 19 bases left between them. The CDR3 is CASGARATENNEQFF. CDR3 sequence (DNA): TGTGCCAGCGGGGCTCGGGCCACCGAGAACAATGAGCAGTTCTTC. Combining the CDR3 with reference TRBV2 and TRBJ2-1 gives the whole variable domain EPEVTQTPSHQVTQMGQEVILRCVPISNHLYFYWYRQILGQKVEFLVSFYNNEISEKSEIFDDQFSVERPDGSNFTLKIRSTKLEDSAMYFCASGARATENNEQFFGPGTRLTVL.

This rearrangement joins TRBV29-1 to TRBJ2-2; TRBD1 agrees at 9 bases. V gave up 5 bases and J gave up 6 bases; unmatched junction bases: 4. This CDR3 has 13 amino acids. The germline V gene has CDR1 SQVTM and CDR2 ANQGSEA. For the CDR3, the DNA is TGCAGCGTTCAAAGGACAGGGGCCGGGGAGCTGTTTTTT. The encoded protein is CSVQRTGAGELFF.

The chain uses TRBV28 and TRBJ2-1; D perhaps matches TRBD2 (6 bases). Trimming took 7 bases from V and 4 from J, leaving 14 bases between them. CDR3 length: 14 residues. The germline CDR1 and CDR2 sequences are MDHEN and SYDVKM. DNA of the CDR3: TGTGCCAGCAATCTAGCGCTAGAGTACAATGAGCAGTTCTTC. Its translation is CASNLALEYNEQFF.

V and J are TRBV4-3 and TRBJ2-5; 10 nucleotides agree with TRBD1. Germline lookup yields CDR1 LGHNA and CDR2 YSLEER. Germline trimming cut 3 bases from V and 5 bases from J; bases unmatched to any gene: 9. This CDR3 comprises 16 residues. DNA of the CDR3: TGCGCCAGCAGCCAGGACGACAGGGGACAGGGGGAGACCCAGTACTTC. Translating it yields CASSQDDRGQGETQYF.

The chain uses TRBV19 and TRBJ1-5, with 7 bases matching TRBD1. Germline V gene lookup returns CDR1 LNHDA and CDR2 SQIVND (reference sequence). With 7 bases clipped from V and 5 bases from J, the junction kept 8 bases outside the gene matches. This CDR3 is built from 14 residues. The DNA for the CDR3 is TGTGCCAGTACCGGGGGACAGATAGATCAGCCCCAGCATTTT. As protein: CASTGGQIDQPQHF.

The chain is built from TRBV4-3 and TRBJ2-3; tentative D call: TRBD2 (6 bases). Germline lookup yields CDR1 LGHNA and CDR2 YSLEER. V gave up 4 bases and J gave up 2 bases, with 10 bases separating them. The CDR3 length is 14 residues. The DNA of the CDR3 is TGCGCCAGCAGCCGTAGCGGTCTCACAGATACGCAGTATTTT. Residues: CASSRSGLTDTQYF.

This clone has just one count. The chain uses TRBV2 and TRBJ2-7; TRBD2 matches 12 bases. In germline, CDR1 is SNHLY, CDR2 FYNNEI. This CDR3 comprises 18 residues. J was trimmed by 0 bases and V by 0 bases; bases with no gene match: 6. CDR3 amino acids: CASSEALGLAGISYEQYF. CDR3 DNA sequence: TGTGCCAGCAGTGAAGCGCTAGGACTAGCGGGGATCTCCTACGAGCAGTACTTC.

The chain links TRBV19 to TRBJ2-7; TRBD2 might be the D (5 bases). The V and J ends lost 5 bases and 1 base respectively, with 9 bases between them. Germline V lookup: CDR1 LNHDA, CDR2 SQIVND (reference sequence). The CDR3 runs to 13 residues. For the CDR3, the DNA is TGTGCCAGTAGTTCCGGGATATCCTACGAGCAGTACTTC. Translated, it gives CASSSGISYEQYF. Full variable domain (remainder filled in from reference TRBV19 and TRBJ2-7): DGGITQSPKYLFRKEGQNVTLSCEQNLNHDAMYWYRQDPGQGLRLIYYSQIVNDFQKGDIAEGYSVSREKKESFPLTVTSAQKNPTAFYLCASSSGISYEQYFGPGTRLTVT.

The chain uses TRBV7-8 and TRBJ2-1, with 7 bases identical to TRBD2. CDR3 length: 16 amino acids. CDR1 SGHVS and CDR2 FQNEAQ come from the germline V gene. V was pared by 1 base and J by 2 bases, with 5 bases of the junction left unmatched. The CDR3 region is CASSLVNAGAYNEQFF. CDR3 in DNA: TGTGCCAGCAGCTTAGTAAACGCGGGAGCCTACAATGAGCAGTTCTTC.

J is TRBJ1-1 and V is TRBV6-2 or TRBV6-3; no definite D call. V shed 6 bases and J shed 0 bases, with 14 bases lying between them. This CDR3 has 15 amino acids. The germline V gene has CDR1 MNHEY and CDR2 SVGEGT. CDR3 nucleotides: TGTGCCAGCAGCCAGAGACCGACTCTGAACACTGAAGCTTTCTTT. This translates into CASSQRPTLNTEAFF.

Of note for this clone: The same CDR3 is also encoded by other DNA sequences in this sample. This chain connects TRBV7-9 to TRBJ2-5; no clear D. Germline CDR1 reads SEHNR; CDR2 reads FQNEAQ (reference sequence). This CDR3 has 14 residues. The V gene lost 4 bases and the J gene lost 0 bases, with 9 bases spanning the gap. The CDR3 reads CASSSGQYQETQYF. CDR3 nucleotides: TGTGCCAGCAGCTCGGGTCAGTACCAAGAGACCCAGTACTTC.

V usage is TRBV6-4 and J usage is TRBJ2-2; TRBD1 might be the D (6 bases). Germline V gene lookup returns CDR1 MRHNA and CDR2 SNTAGT. V was shortened by 3 bases and J by 3 bases, with 11 bases between the two germline ends. The CDR3 is 15 amino acids. Written as DNA, the CDR3 is TGTGCCAGCAGTGAGGGGGCGCCGGACACCGGGGAGCTGTTTTTT. It specifies CASSEGAPDTGELFF.

The chain couples TRBV10-2 to TRBJ1-3; D is possibly TRBD1 (6 bases). There are 13 residues in the CDR3. V lost 9 bases and J 0 bases, leaving 9 bases between the germline ends. Germline V gene sequence: CDR1 WSHSY, CDR2 SAAADI. In DNA form, the CDR3 reads TGCGCCAGTTGGGACATCTCTGGAAACACCATATATTTT. This encodes CASWDISGNTIYF.

This clone was counted once. The rearrangement links TRBV2 to TRBJ2-3; TRBD1 might be the D (6 bases). From germline, CDR1 is SNHLY and CDR2 FYNNEI. V lost 6 bases and J 6 bases, leaving 16 bases between the germline ends. The CDR3 is 14 residues long. The CDR3 loop is CASSPPTGGDTQYF. As DNA, the CDR3 is TGTGCCAGCAGCCCCCCGACAGGTGGCGATACGCAGTATTTT. Based on the CDR3 plus reference TRBV2 and TRBJ2-3, the full variable domain is EPEVTQTPSHQVTQMGQEVILRCVPISNHLYFYWYRQILGQKVEFLVSFYNNEISEKSEIFDDQFSVERPDGSNFTLKIRSTKLEDSAMYFCASSPPTGGDTQYFGPGTRLTVL.

V usage is TRBV4-3 and J usage is TRBJ2-1, with 7 bases identical to TRBD2. This CDR3 contains 13 residues. The V gene's germline CDR1 is LGHNA and CDR2 YSLEER. V was clipped by 0 bases and J by 14 bases; unmatched bases: 7. As DNA, the CDR3 is TGCGCCAGCAGCCAAGATCGGCTAGCGGAAGAGTTCTTC. Its translation is CASSQDRLAEEFF.

V and J are TRBV19 and TRBJ2-7; tentatively, D is TRBD1 (6 bases). CDR1 is LNHDA and CDR2 is SQIVND in the germline V gene (reference sequence). V shed 9 bases and J shed 3 bases, with 18 bases lying between them. This CDR3 is built from 14 residues. The CDR3 bases are TGTGCCAGCTCCCACAGGGCCGAACGCTACGAGCAGTACTTC. Translating gives CASSHRAERYEQYF.

This chain links TRBV11-2 with TRBJ2-1, with D hard to call. Germline V gene data show CDR1 as SGHAT and CDR2 as FQNNGV. The V end was cut by 0 bases, the J end by 11 bases, with 14 bases between. This CDR3 comprises 14 residues. CDR3 loop: CASSLDAVNRKQFF. The DNA of the CDR3 is TGTGCCAGCAGCTTAGACGCGGTCAATCGTAAGCAGTTCTTC.

The chain carries TRBV6-6 and TRBJ2-2; 11 nucleotides agree with TRBD1. Germline V gene lookup returns CDR1 MNHNY and CDR2 SVGAGI (reference sequence). The junction had 9 bases not matched to a gene; V was cut back by 5 bases and J by 7 bases. The CDR3 runs 16 residues. CDR3: CASSKRTGGKVGELFF. The CDR3 bases are TGTGCCAGCAGTAAACGGACAGGGGGCAAGGTCGGGGAGCTGTTTTTT.

The chain uses TRBV2 and TRBJ1-2, with TRBD1 as a possible D gene (5 bases). This CDR3 has 14 amino acids. Trimming took off 4 bases at V and 8 bases at J, with 17 bases between the two ends. The V gene's germline CDR1 is SNHLY and CDR2 FYNNEI. In DNA, the CDR3 is TGTGCCAGCAGTGTGGGGGAGGGGATGGAGGGCTACACCTTC. Protein product: CASSVGEGMEGYTF. The full variable domain, completed using reference TRBV2 and TRBJ1-2, is EPEVTQTPSHQVTQMGQEVILRCVPISNHLYFYWYRQILGQKVEFLVSFYNNEISEKSEIFDDQFSVERPDGSNFTLKIRSTKLEDSAMYFCASSVGEGMEGYTFGSGTRLTVV.

There are many counts of this clone. The rearrangement links TRBV6-2 or TRBV6-3 to TRBJ2-7; perhaps TRBD1 as D (6 bases). Trimming took 4 bases from V and 7 from J, leaving 11 bases between them. The CDR3 consists of 12 residues. Looked up from germline, CDR1 is MNHEY and CDR2 is SVGEGT. In nucleotides, the CDR3 is TGTGCCAGCAGTTCCCAGGGGCAAGAGCAGTACTTC. This translates into CASSSQGQEQYF.

This rearrangement joins TRBV7-6 to TRBJ2-2, with 8 bases aligning to TRBD1. Germline V gene lookup returns CDR1 SGHVS and CDR2 FNYEAQ. The CDR3 is 16 residues long. V dropped 1 base and J dropped 1; count of bases not matched to a gene: 2. CDR3 loop: CASSLETGGNTGELFF. The CDR3 region has the DNA TGTGCCAGCAGCTTAGAAACAGGGGGGAACACCGGGGAGCTGTTTTTT.